The 11 T cell receptor beta chains below all came from one sample that was sequenced in a study of technical replicates of blood from a few donors. Produced via immunoSEQ multiplex PCR; TCRdb's table is partial and in-frame only. The sample records over 45,000 clones, 92% being singletons. The specimen was PBMCs. Receptors were obtained from a human donor in good health. Some clones in this sample may be carry-over from other donors' samples.

The V gene is TRBV29-1, the J gene TRBJ1-1; no reliable D call. Germline V gene lookup returns CDR1 SQVTM and CDR2 ANQGSEA. The CDR3 length is 12 residues. V lost 8 bases, J lost 3 bases, and 13 bases lay in between. The CDR3, as DNA: TGCAGCTCGAACCATCAGGACACTGAAGCTTTCTTT. It encodes CSSNHQDTEAFF.

This chain connects TRBV7-2 to TRBJ1-6; a weak D match, TRBD1 (5 bases). The germline gives CDR1 SGHTA, CDR2 FQGNSA. V was pared by 6 bases and J by 10 bases, with 10 bases between. CDR3 length: 12 amino acids. Written as DNA, the CDR3 is TGTGCCAGCAGTTCAGGGTCATCACCCCTCCACTTT. Its translation is CASSSGSSPLHF.

J is TRBJ2-7 and V is TRBV6-1; no clear D. This CDR3 comprises 13 residues. CDR1 MNHNS and CDR2 SASEGT come from the germline V gene. Trimming pared 1 base from V and 5 bases from J, leaving 9 bases between. In DNA form, the CDR3 reads TGTGCCAGCAGTGAAGTCCCTGGGCACGAGCAGTACTTC. It specifies CASSEVPGHEQYF.

This chain's CDR3 is CASSRQGSEEKLFF. Written as DNA, the CDR3 is TGCGCCAGCAGCCGACAGGGGTCTGAGGAAAAACTGTTTTTT. The chain carries TRBV5-1 and TRBJ1-4; 8 bases align to TRBD1. Germline CDR1 SGHRS, CDR2 YFSETQ. Trimming took 4 bases from V and 8 from J; bases not matched to a gene: 7. The CDR3 has 14 amino acids.

V is TRBV19 and J is TRBJ2-1, with 13 bases identical to TRBD2. J lost 5 bases, V lost 8 bases, and 6 bases had no gene match. The CDR3 is 15 amino acids. Germline lookup yields CDR1 LNHDA and CDR2 SQIVND (reference sequence). The CDR3 DNA sequence: TGTGCCAGTGTCTCCGGGACTAGCGGGAACAATGAGCAGTTCTTC. Encoded protein: CASVSGTSGNNEQFF.

CDR3 nucleotide sequence: TGTGCCAGCAGCAGAGGGACAGGCTACGAGCAGTACTTC. As protein: CASSRGTGYEQYF. The chain has TRBV7-2 and TRBJ2-7; 8 nucleotides agree with TRBD1. The CDR3 is made up of 13 amino acids. Germline values: CDR1 SGHTA, CDR2 FQGNSA. The trim removed 5 bases at V and 3 bases at J, leaving 3 bases unmatched.

The V and J genes are TRBV20-1 and TRBJ2-1; D might be TRBD2 (5 bases). Trimming pared 5 bases from V and 9 bases from J, leaving 8 bases between. The germline V gene encodes CDR1 DFQATT and CDR2 SNEGSKA (reference sequence). The CDR3 spans 10 residues. This CDR3 reads CSALAGEQFF. In nucleotides, the CDR3 is TGCAGTGCTCTAGCCGGTGAGCAGTTCTTC.

This chain joins TRBV6-6 and TRBJ2-7; weak D call: TRBD1 (5 bases). Germline values: CDR1 MNHNY, CDR2 SVGAGI (reference sequence). The V and J ends lost 2 bases and 5 bases respectively, with 7 bases between them. The CDR3 spans 12 residues. Here the CDR3 DNA reads TGTGCCAGCAGTTACGGGGCGAACGAGCAGTACTTC. Translated: CASSYGANEQYF.

This chain connects TRBV2 to TRBJ1-4; 8 bases are shared with TRBD1. This CDR3 has 13 residues. V gave up 5 bases and J gave up 7 bases; unmatched junction bases: 3. The germline gives CDR1 SNHLY, CDR2 FYNNEI. CDR3: CASSRTGSEKLFF. The DNA for the CDR3 is TGTGCCAGCAGTAGGACAGGGAGTGAAAAACTGTTTTTT.

The chain uses TRBV30 and TRBJ1-4; D call uncertain. The CDR3 contains 15 residues. Between the trimmed V and J ends, which lost 0 bases and 7 bases, there was a span of 15 bases. Germline loops: CDR1 GTSNPN, CDR2 SVGIG (reference sequence). The CDR3 protein is CAWSVGPRGSEKLFF. The CDR3, as DNA: TGTGCCTGGAGTGTAGGTCCCAGAGGGAGTGAAAAACTGTTTTTT. The full variable domain, rest sourced from reference TRBV30 and TRBJ1-4, is SQTIHQWPATLVQPVGSPLSLECTVEGTSNPNLYWYRQAAGRGLQLLFYSVGIGQISSEVPQNLSASRPQDRQFILSSKKLLLSDSGFYLCAWSVGPRGSEKLFFGSGTQLSVL.

The rearrangement links TRBV9 to TRBJ2-5; D unclear. There are 12 residues in the CDR3. Germline CDR1 reads SGDLS; CDR2 reads YYNGEE. V shed 4 bases and J shed 7 bases, with 11 bases lying between them. The CDR3 loop is CASSPGFGTQYF. The DNA for the CDR3 is TGTGCCAGCAGCCCTGGTTTCGGGACCCAGTACTTC.